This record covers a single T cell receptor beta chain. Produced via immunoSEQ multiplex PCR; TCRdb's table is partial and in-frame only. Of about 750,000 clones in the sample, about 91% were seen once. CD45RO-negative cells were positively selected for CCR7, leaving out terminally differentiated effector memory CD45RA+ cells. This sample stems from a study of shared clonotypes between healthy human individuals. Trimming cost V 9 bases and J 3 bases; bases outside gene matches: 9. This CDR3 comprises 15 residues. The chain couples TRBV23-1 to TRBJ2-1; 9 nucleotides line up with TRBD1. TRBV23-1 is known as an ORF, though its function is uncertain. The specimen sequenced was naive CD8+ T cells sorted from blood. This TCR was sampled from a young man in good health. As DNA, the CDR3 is TGCGCCAGTTGGAGAGGGACAGGGATCTACAATGAGCAGTTCTTC. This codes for CASWRGTGIYNEQFF.